The 28 T cell receptor beta chains below were found in one sample sequenced in a study of PD-1 blockade in mismatch repair-deficient tumors. Produced via immunoSEQ multiplex PCR; TCRdb's table is partial and in-frame only. The sample lists more than 11,000 clones, around 84% occurring once. Their antigens remain unidentified. Time point described: approximately 10-day in vitro stimulation with candidate neoantigen peptide 4. Here the sequenced sample was cells cultured in vitro, taken from a patient treated with pembrolizumab. Receptors originate from an adult with mismatch repair-deficient cancer.

The chain is built from TRBV12-5 and TRBJ2-1, with D hard to call. Trimming stripped 8 bases from V and 4 bases from J, with 6 bases between. In germline, CDR1 is LGHNT, CDR2 FRNRAP. CDR3 length equals 11 residues. In nucleotides, the CDR3 is TGTGCTAGTTCGGAGTACAATGAGCAGTTCTTC. Protein sequence: CASSEYNEQFF.

The V gene is TRBV11-3, the J gene TRBJ2-1; 12 nucleotides match TRBD2. Germline CDR1 and CDR2: SGHNT and YENEEA. The CDR3 loop spans 20 amino acids. J was trimmed by 0 bases and V by 5 bases; bases with no gene match: 14. CDR3 protein: CASSAGAASGRAYSYNEQFF. In DNA form, the CDR3 reads TGTGCCAGCAGCGCGGGGGCGGCTAGCGGGAGGGCCTACTCCTACAATGAGCAGTTCTTC.

In regard to this clone: One end of the junction does not line up with germline, which may come from a read error. The sample contains more than one DNA sequence encoding this CDR3. This sequence joins TRBV11-3 and TRBJ2-7, with TRBD2 matching 10 bases. This CDR3 is 15 amino acids long. Germline values: CDR1 SGHNT, CDR2 YENEEA. The CDR3: CASSLDRTSGYEQYF. As DNA, the CDR3 is TGCGCCAGCAGCTTAGATAGGACTAGCGGCTACGAGCAGTACTTC.

The chain carries TRBV5-1 and TRBJ2-2, with 7 bases aligning to TRBD1. Germline V gene sequence: CDR1 SGHRS, CDR2 YFSETQ. The CDR3 loop spans 15 amino acids. The junction had 8 bases not matched to a gene; V was cut back by 5 bases and J by 4 bases. The CDR3 is CASRHEGGLTGELFF. As DNA, the CDR3 is TGCGCCAGCAGGCACGAAGGGGGCCTCACCGGGGAGCTGTTTTTT.

The chain uses TRBV27 and TRBJ1-1; D unclear. There are 14 residues in the CDR3. CDR1 and CDR2 (germline): MNHEY, SMNVEV (reference sequence). Trimming removed 1 base at V and 1 base at J, with 7 bases between. CDR3 in DNA: TGTGCCAGCAGTTTATTGGGCCCGAACACTGAAGCTTTCTTT. Encoded protein: CASSLLGPNTEAFF.

The chain combines TRBV15 with TRBJ2-5, with 11 bases matching TRBD2. There are 15 residues in the CDR3. Looked up from germline, CDR1 is LNHNV and CDR2 is YYDKDF (reference sequence). The J segment lost 1 base and the V segment lost 4 bases, leaving 2 bases of the junction unmatched. The CDR3 bases are TGTGCCACCAGCACAGGGACTAGCGGCCAAGAGACCCAGTACTTC. Residues: CATSTGTSGQETQYF.

V is TRBV5-6 and J is TRBJ2-1; D unclear. V lost 0 bases and J lost 2, with 21 bases in between. Germline CDR1 is SGHDT and CDR2 is YYEEEE. The CDR3 is 19 residues long. CDR3 in amino acids: CASSLELSAGEGPYNEQFF. DNA of the CDR3: TGTGCCAGCAGCTTGGAGCTTTCGGCAGGCGAAGGACCCTACAATGAGCAGTTCTTC.

This chain uses TRBV9 with TRBJ2-7; no firm D call. Germline loops: CDR1 SGDLS, CDR2 YYNGEE. The CDR3 spans 14 residues. V lost 0 bases and J 4 bases, leaving 11 bases between the germline ends. As DNA, the CDR3 is TGTGCCAGCAGCGTAGGGCATAAGGAGTACGAGCAGTACTTC. This translates into CASSVGHKEYEQYF.

The chain couples TRBV27 to TRBJ1-2; tentative D call: TRBD1 (6 bases). This CDR3 contains 16 residues. Looked up from germline, CDR1 is MNHEY and CDR2 is SMNVEV (reference sequence). Between the trimmed V and J ends, which lost 5 bases and 3 bases, there was a span of 19 bases. This chain's CDR3 is CASSPPGAPLHYGYTF. The DNA of the CDR3 is TGTGCCAGCAGTCCACCGGGGGCCCCACTACACTATGGCTACACCTTC.

This sequence joins TRBV29-1 and TRBJ2-3, with D possibly matching TRBD2 (5 bases). The V gene lost 7 bases and the J gene lost 0 bases, with 20 bases spanning the gap. The germline CDR1 and CDR2 sequences are SQVTM and ANQGSEA. The CDR3 spans 16 residues. This CDR3 is CSAVSVSGSSTDTQYF. In nucleotides, the CDR3 is TGCAGCGCCGTTTCCGTTTCGGGAAGCAGCACAGATACGCAGTATTTT.

This chain joins TRBV5-4 and TRBJ1-2; 12 positions match TRBD1. CDR3 length: 15 amino acids. Germline V gene lookup returns CDR1 SGHNT and CDR2 YYREEE (reference sequence). J was trimmed by 7 bases and V by 4 bases; bases with no gene match: 8. CDR3 residues: CASSVRDRGPSGYTF. In nucleotides, the CDR3 is TGTGCCAGCAGCGTCCGGGACAGGGGGCCTAGTGGCTACACCTTC. Supplemented by reference TRBV5-4 and TRBJ1-2, the full variable domain reads ETGVTQSPTHLIKTRGQQVTLRCSSQSGHNTVSWYQQALGQGPQFIFQYYREEENGRGNFPPRFSGLQFPNYSSELNVNALELDDSALYLCASSVRDRGPSGYTFGSGTRLTVV.

The V and J genes are TRBV18 and TRBJ1-5; no clear D. The CDR3 is 14 amino acids. CDR1 is KGHSH and CDR2 is LQKENI in the germline V gene. Trimming shortened V by 2 bases and J by 3 bases, and 8 bases separated the two germline ends. The chain's CDR3 is CASSPSANNQPQHF. In DNA form, the CDR3 reads TGTGCCAGCTCACCATCGGCCAACAATCAGCCCCAGCATTTT.

This chain uses TRBV5-4 with TRBJ1-1, with D perhaps matching TRBD1 (5 bases). This CDR3 is built from 13 residues. Germline CDR1 is SGHNT and CDR2 is YYREEE (reference sequence). V lost 3 bases to trimming and J lost 3 bases, with 9 bases between them. The CDR3: CASSSGGDTEAFF. For the CDR3, the DNA is TGTGCCAGCAGCTCCGGGGGGGACACTGAAGCTTTCTTT.

This chain uses TRBV9 with TRBJ2-1, with TRBD1 as a possible D gene (6 bases). Germline CDR1 and CDR2: SGDLS and YYNGEE. The CDR3 has 13 amino acids. Trimming took 4 bases from V and 6 from J, leaving 11 bases between them. The CDR3 is CASSIRTANEQFF. DNA for the CDR3: TGTGCCAGCAGCATCCGGACAGCCAATGAGCAGTTCTTC. Full variable domain (missing parts from reference TRBV9 and TRBJ2-1): DSGVTQTPKHLITATGQRVTLRCSPRSGDLSVYWYQQSLDQGLQFLIQYYNGEERAKGNILERFSAQQFPDLHSELNLSSLELGDSALYFCASSIRTANEQFFGPGTRLTVL.

V is TRBV5-1 and J is TRBJ2-1; 8 bases match TRBD1. From germline, CDR1 is SGHRS and CDR2 YFSETQ. V was pared by 2 bases and J by 3 bases, with 7 bases of the junction left unmatched. The CDR3 runs to 16 residues. CDR3 sequence reads: CASSLEDRGGYNEQFF. The CDR3 DNA reads as TGCGCCAGCAGCTTAGAAGACAGGGGTGGCTACAATGAGCAGTTCTTC.

V and J are TRBV30 and TRBJ2-1, with 8 bases fitting TRBD1. The CDR3 totals 13 residues. The junction had 8 bases not matched to a gene; V was cut back by 4 bases and J by 9 bases. CDR1 GTSNPN and CDR2 SVGIG come from the germline V gene (reference sequence). In DNA, the CDR3 is TGTGCCTGGACCCCCGACAGGGGCGGTGAGCAGTTCTTC. Protein sequence: CAWTPDRGGEQFF. Full variable domain (missing parts from reference TRBV30 and TRBJ2-1): SQTIHQWPATLVQPVGSPLSLECTVEGTSNPNLYWYRQAAGRGLQLLFYSVGIGQISSEVPQNLSASRPQDRQFILSSKKLLLSDSGFYLCAWTPDRGGEQFFGPGTRLTVL.

V is TRBV11-2 and J is TRBJ1-3, with D hard to call. The CDR3 length is 14 residues. Germline CDR1 is SGHAT and CDR2 is FQNNGV. Trimming pared 1 base from V and 2 bases from J, leaving 6 bases between. The CDR3 sequence is CASSLAYTGNTIYF. Written as DNA, the CDR3 is TGTGCCAGCAGCTTAGCCTATACTGGAAACACCATATATTTT.

The genes are TRBV5-1 and TRBJ1-6; D remains unclear. Looked up from germline, CDR1 is SGHRS and CDR2 is YFSETQ. CDR3 size: 14 residues. V was cut by 0 bases and J by 7 bases, with 8 bases left in between. The CDR3 loop is CASSLAGWNSPLHF. CDR3 DNA sequence: TGCGCCAGCAGCTTGGCCGGTTGGAATTCACCCCTCCACTTT.

The chain employs TRBV19 and TRBJ2-7, with 11 bases matching TRBD2. CDR1 and CDR2 from the germline V gene are LNHDA and SQIVND (reference sequence). Trimming took 5 bases from V and 7 from J; bases not matched to a gene: 7. The CDR3 is 14 amino acids. Here the CDR3 reads CASSPMTSGDEQYF. Written as DNA, the CDR3 is TGTGCCAGTAGTCCGATGACTAGCGGGGATGAGCAGTACTTC.

This clone has just one count. The V call is TRBV5-4, the J call TRBJ2-3, with 8 bases that match TRBD2. The CDR3 spans 16 residues. After removal of 5 bases from V and 1 base from J, the junction contained 9 bases not matched to a gene. Germline CDR1 reads SGHNT; CDR2 reads YYREEE (reference sequence). DNA for the CDR3: TGTGCCAGCAGACCCGGGACTAGGGTTGGCACAGATACGCAGTATTTT. Its translation is CASRPGTRVGTDTQYF.

The V and J genes are TRBV10-3 and TRBJ1-2; no firm D call. The CDR3 extends over 14 amino acids. V lost 7 bases and J 1 base, leaving 13 bases between the germline ends. The V gene's germline CDR1 is ENHRY and CDR2 SYGVKD. The CDR3 spells CAIMEGLGNYGYTF. The CDR3, as DNA: TGTGCCATCATGGAAGGGTTGGGTAACTATGGCTACACCTTC.

This clone appeared a single time. The chain couples TRBV28 to TRBJ2-1; no definite D call. With 1 base removed from V and 8 bases from J, the gap between germline ends came to 3 bases. The CDR3 runs to 11 residues. Germline CDR1 is MDHEN and CDR2 is SYDVKM. The CDR3 here is CASSLFYEQFF. Written as DNA, the CDR3 is TGTGCCAGCAGTTTATTCTATGAGCAGTTCTTC.

Only a few counts were recorded for this clone. The chain combines TRBV30 with TRBJ2-1, with D perhaps matching TRBD1 (5 bases). Trimming removed 5 bases at V and 6 bases at J, with 8 bases between. CDR3 length equals 11 residues. The germline gives CDR1 GTSNPN, CDR2 SVGIG (reference sequence). CDR3: CAWLDSNEQFF. The DNA of the CDR3 is TGTGCCTGGCTAGACAGCAATGAGCAGTTCTTC.

The CDR3 loop is CASSSARTGGELFF. DNA of the CDR3: TGCGCCAGCAGCTCCGCGCGGACAGGCGGGGAGCTGTTTTTT. The chain employs TRBV5-1 and TRBJ2-2; 7 positions agree with TRBD1. CDR1 is SGHRS and CDR2 is YFSETQ in the germline V gene. V was clipped by 3 bases and J by 7 bases; unmatched bases: 6. The CDR3 is 14 residues long.

The genes are TRBV11-2 and TRBJ2-6; no clear D gene. The CDR3 is 17 residues long. V was trimmed by 0 bases and J by 0 bases, leaving 9 bases between them. CDR1 is SGHAT and CDR2 is FQNNGV in the germline V gene. CDR3 protein: CASSLDTHYSGANVLTF. The CDR3 DNA reads as TGTGCCAGCAGCTTAGATACCCATTACTCTGGGGCCAACGTCCTGACTTTC.

This clone was seen a few times. The rearrangement joins TRBV7-2 to TRBJ2-7; 13 positions agree with TRBD2. The CDR3 is made up of 15 amino acids. After removal of 4 bases from V and 4 bases from J, the junction contained 4 bases not matched to a gene. Germline V gives CDR1 SGHTA, CDR2 FQGNSA. The CDR3 protein is CASSSGLAGRYEQYF. The CDR3 DNA reads TGTGCCAGCAGCTCGGGACTAGCGGGAAGATACGAGCAGTACTTC.

The chain carries TRBV19 and TRBJ2-7, with D hard to call. Germline CDR1 is LNHDA and CDR2 is SQIVND (reference sequence). V lost 4 bases, J lost 3 bases, and 13 bases lay in between. The CDR3 extends over 14 amino acids. CDR3 coding DNA: TGTGCCAGTAGTACTGTCGGTCCCCTCTACGAGCAGTACTTC. The encoded protein is CASSTVGPLYEQYF.

The chain couples TRBV7-8 to TRBJ2-5; 9 bases fit TRBD1. Unmatched junction bases numbered 9, after V lost 5 bases and J lost 14 bases. The CDR3 has 12 residues. Per germline, CDR1 SGHVS and CDR2 FQNEAQ. CDR3 sequence reads: CASSGLPGQGYF. CDR3 DNA: TGTGCCAGCAGCGGTTTACCGGGACAGGGCTACTTC.